The 7 T cell receptor beta chains given below trace back to one sample, sequenced in a study of beta chain features in type 1 diabetes. The entirety of the isolated RNA underwent reverse transcription, so expressed TCRB transcripts were sequenced. Produced via immunoSEQ multiplex PCR; TCRdb's table is partial and in-frame only. The table lists roughly 130,000 clones, about 8.7% of them singletons. Sequencing used central memory CD4+ T cells from blood. These TCRs come from a young man in good health.

The rearrangement links TRBV7-2 to TRBJ2-5; TRBD1 matches 9 bases. There are 14 residues in the CDR3. V trimming: 4 bases; J trimming: 4 bases; junction bases outside the gene matches: 4. From germline, CDR1 is SGHTA and CDR2 FQGNSA. The CDR3 region is CASSSQTGGETQYF. The CDR3 DNA sequence: TGTGCCAGCAGCTCTCAGACAGGGGGAGAGACCCAGTACTTC.

The CDR3 bases are TGTGCCAGCAGCTTAATCCCGACAGGGGAGGCCGAGCAGTACTTC. This encodes CASSLIPTGEAEQYF. The chain combines TRBV11-2 with TRBJ2-7, with 8 positions matching TRBD1. Germline trimming cut 2 bases from V and 6 bases from J; bases unmatched to any gene: 9. This CDR3 region has 15 residues. CDR1 is SGHAT and CDR2 is FQNNGV in the germline V gene. Variable domain in full (rest from reference TRBV11-2 and TRBJ2-7): EAGVAQSPRYKIIEKRQSVAFWCNPISGHATLYWYQQILGQGPKLLIQFQNNGVVDDSQLPKDRFSAERLKGVDSTLKIQPAKLEDSAVYLCASSLIPTGEAEQYFGPGTRLTVT.

The gene calls are TRBV7-8 and TRBJ2-7; TRBD1 agrees at 8 bases. V lost 6 bases and J lost 5; bases outside the gene matches: 6. CDR1 SGHVS and CDR2 FQNEAQ come from the germline V gene. This CDR3 is 13 amino acids long. As DNA, the CDR3 is TGTGCCAGCAGGCCCAGGGGGCGCGACGAGCAGTACTTC. The encoded protein is CASRPRGRDEQYF.

This chain's CDR3 is CATSLPDRLEKLFF. The DNA for the CDR3 is TGTGCCACCAGCCTACCCGACAGGCTTGAAAAACTGTTTTTT. This chain uses TRBV15 with TRBJ1-4, with D possibly matching TRBD1 (6 bases). Per the germline V gene, CDR1 is LNHNV and CDR2 is YYDKDF (reference sequence). This CDR3 contains 14 residues. The ends were cut back, 5 bases at V and 7 bases at J, with 14 bases in the middle.

This clone was observed a few times. The chain recombines TRBV5-4 with TRBJ2-5; TRBD2 agrees at 11 bases. This CDR3 has 15 residues. CDR1 SGHNT and CDR2 YYREEE come from the germline V gene (reference sequence). V dropped 3 bases and J dropped 4; count of bases not matched to a gene: 5. CDR3 amino acids: CASSYRLAGIETQYF. CDR3 nucleotide sequence: TGTGCCAGCAGCTATCGACTAGCGGGGATAGAGACCCAGTACTTC.

This clone occurred a few times. The V call is TRBV30, the J call TRBJ2-7; the match to TRBD1 covers 9 bases. This CDR3 spans 15 amino acids. The germline V gene encodes CDR1 GTSNPN and CDR2 SVGIG (reference sequence). J gave up 2 bases and V 5 bases, and 10 bases lay outside the gene matches. The CDR3 nucleotides read TGTGCCTGGGGCCCCGGACAGGGGCGAACCTACGAGCAGTACTTC. Amino acid sequence: CAWGPGQGRTYEQYF.

This clone occurred a few times. The chain joins TRBV28 to TRBJ1-5, with 7 nucleotides matching TRBD1. The CDR3 extends over 13 amino acids. The J segment lost 9 bases and the V segment lost 6 bases, leaving 8 bases of the junction unmatched. Germline V CDR1 and CDR2: MDHEN, SYDVKM. CDR3 nucleotides: TGTGCCAGCAGGGGACAGTGGGCGCGGCCCCAGCATTTT. Protein product: CASRGQWARPQHF.